This T cell receptor (beta chain) was found in a study of CD8 T cells in ankylosing spondylitis. The study, taken as a whole, reports: What appeared characteristic of ankylosing spondylitis blood was a TCR beta motif of about eight highly homologous variants. Within matched ankylosing spondylitis synovial fluid, disease-linked clones were reportedly significantly enriched.

To note about this clonotype: The antigen remains unidentified.

TCRdb fed the 5' RACE reads into MiXCR, producing one record per CDR3 protein. The sample has some 300,000 distinct CDR3 sequences, 20% to 25% seen once. The ends lost 5 bases at V and 6 bases at J; junction bases unmatched: 10. The CDR3 loop spans 17 amino acids. CDR1 is SGHVS and CDR2 is FNYEAQ in the germline V gene. This chain links TRBV7-6 with TRBJ2-1; 13 bases are a match to TRBD2. The sequenced material came from blood, either unsorted or a sorted T cell fraction (not recorded which). The TCR originated in a female donor with ankylosing spondylitis or in good health (not recorded which). CDR3 protein: CASSPGFGTSGTNEQFF. DNA for the CDR3: TGTGCCAGCAGCCCTGGGTTCGGGACTAGCGGGACCAATGAGCAGTTCTTC.